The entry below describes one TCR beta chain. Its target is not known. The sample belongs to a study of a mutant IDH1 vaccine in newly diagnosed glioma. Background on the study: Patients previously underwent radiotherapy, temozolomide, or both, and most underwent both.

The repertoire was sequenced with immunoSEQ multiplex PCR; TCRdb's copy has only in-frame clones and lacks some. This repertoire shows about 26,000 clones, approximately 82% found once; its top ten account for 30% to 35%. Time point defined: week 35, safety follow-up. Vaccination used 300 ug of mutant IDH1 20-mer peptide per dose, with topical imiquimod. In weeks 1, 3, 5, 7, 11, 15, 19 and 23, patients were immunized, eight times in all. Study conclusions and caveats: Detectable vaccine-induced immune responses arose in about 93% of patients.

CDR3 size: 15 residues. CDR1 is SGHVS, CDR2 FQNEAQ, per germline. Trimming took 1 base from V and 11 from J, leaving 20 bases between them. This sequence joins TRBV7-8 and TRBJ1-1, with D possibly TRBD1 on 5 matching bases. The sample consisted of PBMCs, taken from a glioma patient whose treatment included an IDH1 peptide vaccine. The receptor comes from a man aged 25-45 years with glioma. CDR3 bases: TGTGCCAGCAGCTTAGAAGGTACGGGGGAGGTCTATGCTTTCTTT. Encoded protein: CASSLEGTGEVYAFF.